This T cell receptor beta chain was observed in a study of regulatory T cells in long-lasting Graves disease. Library construction for TCR beta used iRepertoire HTBI primers and Arm-PCR of CDR3 regions. One entry per CDR3 protein results from TCRdb running MiXCR on the multiplex PCR reads. This table holds around 400,000 distinct CDR3 sequences, 15% found once. Whole-study findings and limits: A greater number of public clonotypes (roughly 2,700) was shared by persistent patients than by new patients (approximately 910). Persistent disease favored TRBV28, TRBJ1-2 and TRBJ2-5.

This clonotype was recorded at least ten times. Its antigen is as yet unknown. The CDR3 is 17 residues long. V lost 7 bases, J lost 6 bases, and 25 bases lay in between. CDR1 and CDR2 (germline): SNHLY, FYNNEI. Sample time point: newly diagnosed GD, antithyroid drugs for less than 3 months. There was RNA extracted from PBMCs, and the TCR library was made from it. Patients met American Thyroid Association criteria for Graves' disease. As collected, the peripheral blood samples measured roughly 10 milliliters each and went into EDTA tubes. The origin of this receptor is a female donor with Graves disease. The specimen was peripheral blood mononuclear cells (PBMCs), collected at new diagnosis, from a patient treated with antithyroid drugs. The chain has TRBV2 and TRBJ1-5; D is possibly TRBD1 (5 bases). Written as DNA, the CDR3 is TGTGCCAGCACTTTCTCGCGTTCGGGGCGGAGGGGTCAGCCCCAGCATTTT. The encoded protein is CASTFSRSGRRGQPQHF.